This T cell receptor (gamma chain) was sequenced during a study of intestinal T cells in coeliac disease (dated by TCRdb to 2018 to 2020). A note on the overall study: Coeliac patients were found to be much younger than controls, with mean ages of approximately 16.0 versus 58 years recorded in the TRG cohort. In the TCR-delta (TRD) cohort, there were duodenal biopsies from approximately ten coeliac disease patients and approximately ten non-coeliac controls. Duodenal biopsies from about 36 coeliac disease patients and 20 to 25 non-coeliac controls made up a second, larger TCR-gamma (TRG) cohort. What the research found in general, with its limitations: All 20 or so biopsies in training were correctly classified by TRD kmer-based clustering, and a leave-one-out accuracy of about 89% was reported. Coeliac and control groups differed significantly in age, although an age-split analysis did not yield significant classification. FFPE-derived DNA was found to be relatively degraded, and loss of a proportion of TCR sequences in each sample was likely caused by this degradation. TRG clustering correctly classified most of the 54 biopsies (roughly 94%), with a reported leave-one-out accuracy of around 90%. Repeated CDR3 amino acid sequences could not be distinguished from PCR duplicates in the analysis.

There are a few counts of this clone. The target of this receptor is not known. For this DNA, TCRdb reports the protein of a much larger clone, which diverges at residue 3, most likely from a read error; the protein presented here is translated directly from the DNA. For each case, genomic DNA was extracted from ten 5-um FFPE scrolls with the QIAamp DNA FFPE tissue kit. To test whether coeliac disease could be classified from the TCR repertoire, the study used duodenal biopsies that were formalin-fixed paraffin-embedded, fully anonymised, and surplus to diagnostic needs. The controls had upper endoscopy for reflux, dyspepsia or gastritis, and there was no clinical or histological suspicion of coeliac disease in any of the controls. Library method: multiplex PCR. The run used an Ion Torrent PGM. TRG repertoires were amplified from around 0.2 ug of biopsy DNA using the LymphoTrack kit, whose primers carry Illumina adapters. TRG amplicons were purified with AMPure XP beads, quantified on a 2100 Bioanalyzer, and pooled equimolarly. An Ion PGM instrument was used to sequence the TRG libraries. Under the source paper's analysis protocol: FastX removed reads in which more than 10% of nucleotides fell below the per-patient third-quartile quality score. Alignment of reads was performed with IMGT/HighV-QUEST so that V, D and J genes were assigned, CDR3 regions were identified and functionality was assessed. After the sequences were translated into amino acids, every sequence predicted to be non-functional was thrown out. CDR3s were broken into kmers both with and without positional annotation, kmer frequencies were analysed by PCA, and samples were clustered using each of the 1023 combinations of PCs 1-10. Classification was validated by leave-one-out cross-validation, in which parameters were re-optimised on the remaining samples each time. Shannon diversity was calculated with the vegan R package from repeated random subsamples, each the size of the lowest read count. Public reads were reanalyzed in TCRdb with CATT, and rows carrying the same DNA were merged afterwards. What appears here as the V and J calls and clone size reflects TCRdb's work, not the paper's. The sample yields hundreds of gamma-chain clones; around 42% were counted once. The ten top clones hold about 23% of the sample.

The source is a human donor who served as a control with a normal duodenal biopsy, not a healthy volunteer. Sample: a duodenal biopsy.

The DNA sequence follows: TGTGCTGTGTGGGATTATTATAAGAAACTCTTT. Translation gives CAVWDYYKKLF. The receptor chain draws on TRGV10 and TRGJ1 or TRGJ2. TRGV10 is sorted into the ORF group, with uncertain function. The CDR3 runs 11 amino acids, cysteine and phenylalanine included. The DNA shown is the 33-base CDR3, in frame from base 1.